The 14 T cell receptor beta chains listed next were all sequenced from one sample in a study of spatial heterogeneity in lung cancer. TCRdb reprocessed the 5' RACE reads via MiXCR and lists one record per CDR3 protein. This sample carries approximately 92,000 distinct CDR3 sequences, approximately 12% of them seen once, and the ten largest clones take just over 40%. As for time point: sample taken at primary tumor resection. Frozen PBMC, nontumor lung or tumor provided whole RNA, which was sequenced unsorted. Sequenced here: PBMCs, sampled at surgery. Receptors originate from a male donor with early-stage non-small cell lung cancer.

CDR3 DNA sequence: TGTGCCAGCAGCTTAAGGCAGGGCCGGTACGAGCAGTACTTC. As protein: CASSLRQGRYEQYF. The chain recombines TRBV7-4 with TRBJ2-7, with a possible D match to TRBD1 (5 bases). The CDR3 runs to 14 residues. Trimming removed 2 bases from V and 4 bases from J, with 12 bases in between. In germline, CDR1 is SGHVT, CDR2 SQSDAQ.

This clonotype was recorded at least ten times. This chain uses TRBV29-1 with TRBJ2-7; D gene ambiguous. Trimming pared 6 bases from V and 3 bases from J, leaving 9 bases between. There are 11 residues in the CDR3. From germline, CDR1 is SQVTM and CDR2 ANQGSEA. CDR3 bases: TGCAGCGTCGCCCAGGACTACGAGCAGTACTTC. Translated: CSVAQDYEQYF.

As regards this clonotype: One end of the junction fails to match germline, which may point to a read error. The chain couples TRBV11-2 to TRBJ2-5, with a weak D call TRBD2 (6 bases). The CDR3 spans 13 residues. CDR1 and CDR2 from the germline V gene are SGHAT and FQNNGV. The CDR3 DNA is TGTGCCAGCAGCTTAGAGAATGGAGGGCATAGTCACTTC. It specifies CASSLENGGHSHF.

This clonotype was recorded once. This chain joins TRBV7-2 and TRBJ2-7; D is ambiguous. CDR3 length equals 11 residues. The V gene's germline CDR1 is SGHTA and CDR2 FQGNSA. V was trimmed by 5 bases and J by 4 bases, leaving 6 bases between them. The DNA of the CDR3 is TGTGCCAGCAGCCCCCGGTACGAGCAGTACTTC. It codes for CASSPRYEQYF.

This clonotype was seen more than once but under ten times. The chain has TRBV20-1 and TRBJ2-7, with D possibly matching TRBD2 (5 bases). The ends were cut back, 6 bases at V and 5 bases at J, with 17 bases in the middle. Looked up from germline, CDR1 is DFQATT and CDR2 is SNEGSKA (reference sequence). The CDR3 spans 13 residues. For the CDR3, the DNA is TGCAGTGCCTTTGGGCGACTCGGGGACGAGCAGTACTTC. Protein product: CSAFGRLGDEQYF.

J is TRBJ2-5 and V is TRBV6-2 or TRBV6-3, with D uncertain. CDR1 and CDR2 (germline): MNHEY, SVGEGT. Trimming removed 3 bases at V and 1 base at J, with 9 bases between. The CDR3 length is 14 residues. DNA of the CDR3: TGTGCCAGCAGTTATGCAGCGTCCCAAGAGACCCAGTACTTC. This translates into CASSYAASQETQYF.

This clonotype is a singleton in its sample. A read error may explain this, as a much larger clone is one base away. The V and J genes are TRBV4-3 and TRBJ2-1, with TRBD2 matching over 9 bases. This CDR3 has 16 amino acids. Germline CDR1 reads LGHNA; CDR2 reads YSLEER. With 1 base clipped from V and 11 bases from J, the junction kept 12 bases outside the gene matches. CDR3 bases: TGCGCCAGCAGCCAAGTTAGCGGGGGAAGGGAGGATCAGCAGTTCTTC. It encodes CASSQVSGGREDQQFF.

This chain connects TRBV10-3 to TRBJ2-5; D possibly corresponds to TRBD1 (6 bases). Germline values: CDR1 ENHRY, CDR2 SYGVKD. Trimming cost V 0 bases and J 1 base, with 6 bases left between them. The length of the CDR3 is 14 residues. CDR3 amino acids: CAISESDSQETQYF. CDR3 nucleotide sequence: TGTGCCATCAGTGAGTCGGACAGCCAAGAGACCCAGTACTTC.

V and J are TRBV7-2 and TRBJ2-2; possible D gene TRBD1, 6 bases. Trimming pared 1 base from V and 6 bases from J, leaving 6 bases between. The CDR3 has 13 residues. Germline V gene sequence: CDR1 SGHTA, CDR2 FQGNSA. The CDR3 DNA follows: TGTGCCAGCAGCTTAGACAGGGCCGGGGAGCTGTTTTTT. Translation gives CASSLDRAGELFF. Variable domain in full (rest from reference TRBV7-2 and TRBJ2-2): GAGVSQSPSNKVTEKGKDVELRCDPISGHTALYWYRQSLGQGLEFLIYFQGNSAPDKSGLPSDRFSAERTGGSVSTLTIQRTQQEDSAVYLCASSLDRAGELFFGEGSRLTVL.

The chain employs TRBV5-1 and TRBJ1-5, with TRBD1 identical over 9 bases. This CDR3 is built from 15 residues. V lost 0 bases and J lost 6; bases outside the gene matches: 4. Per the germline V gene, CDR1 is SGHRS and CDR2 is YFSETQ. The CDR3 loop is CASSLGGQGGQPQHF. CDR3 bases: TGCGCCAGCAGCTTGGGGGGACAGGGTGGTCAGCCCCAGCATTTT.

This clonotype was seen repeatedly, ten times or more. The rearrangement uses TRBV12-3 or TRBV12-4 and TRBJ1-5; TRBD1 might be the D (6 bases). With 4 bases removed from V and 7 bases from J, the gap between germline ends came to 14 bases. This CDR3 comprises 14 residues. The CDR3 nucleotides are TGTGCCAGCAGTTCAACAGGGCTCGGACAGCCCCAGCATTTT. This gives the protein CASSSTGLGQPQHF.

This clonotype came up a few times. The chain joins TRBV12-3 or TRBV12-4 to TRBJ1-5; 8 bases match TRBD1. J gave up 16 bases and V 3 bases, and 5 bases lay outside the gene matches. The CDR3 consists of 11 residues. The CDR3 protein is CASSLMGQVHF. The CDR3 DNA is TGTGCCAGCAGTTTGATGGGACAGGTACATTTT.

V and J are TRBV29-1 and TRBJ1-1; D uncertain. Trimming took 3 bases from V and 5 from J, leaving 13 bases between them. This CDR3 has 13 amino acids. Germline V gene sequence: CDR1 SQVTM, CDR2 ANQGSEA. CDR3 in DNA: TGCAGCGTTGAGCCCGGGATGGGGACTGAAGCTTTCTTT. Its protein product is CSVEPGMGTEAFF.

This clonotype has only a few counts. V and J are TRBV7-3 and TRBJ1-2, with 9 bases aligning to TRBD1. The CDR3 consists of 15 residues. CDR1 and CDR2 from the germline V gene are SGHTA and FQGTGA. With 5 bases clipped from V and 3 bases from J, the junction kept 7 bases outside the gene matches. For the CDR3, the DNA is TGTGCCAGCAGCGCAGGACAGGGGAAGGACTATGGCTACACCTTC. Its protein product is CASSAGQGKDYGYTF.